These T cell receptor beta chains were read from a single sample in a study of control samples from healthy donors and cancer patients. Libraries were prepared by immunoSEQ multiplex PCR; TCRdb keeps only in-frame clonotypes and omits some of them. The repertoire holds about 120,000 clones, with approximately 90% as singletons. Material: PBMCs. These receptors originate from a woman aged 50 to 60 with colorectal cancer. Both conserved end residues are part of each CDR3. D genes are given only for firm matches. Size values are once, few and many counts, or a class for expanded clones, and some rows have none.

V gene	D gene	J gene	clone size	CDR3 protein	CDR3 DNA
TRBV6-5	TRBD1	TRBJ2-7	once	CASSYFQRTGHYEQYF	TGTGCCAGCAGTTACTTCCAGAGGACAGGGCACTACGAGCAGTACTTC
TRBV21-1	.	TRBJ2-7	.	CASSKERRYEQYF	TGTGCCAGCAGCAAAGAGAGGCGCTACGAGCAGTACTTC
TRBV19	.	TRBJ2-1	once	CASSIRDGNEQFF	TGTGCCAGTAGTATTAGGGACGGCAATGAGCAGTTCTTC
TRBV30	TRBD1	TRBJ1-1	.	CAWSAGTGGLNTEAFF	TGTGCCTGGAGTGCCGGGACAGGGGGCTTGAACACTGAAGCTTTCTTT
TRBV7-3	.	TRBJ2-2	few	CASSVTATGELFF	TGTGCCAGCAGCGTGACAGCCACCGGGGAGCTGTTTTTT
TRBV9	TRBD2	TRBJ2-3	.	CASSAPPRGLAGMASTDTQYF	TGTGCCAGCAGCGCACCCCCCCGGGGACTAGCGGGTATGGCTAGCACAGATACGCAGTATTTT
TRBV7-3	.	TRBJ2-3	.	CASSWKASPDTQYF	TGTGCCAGCAGTTGGAAGGCTAGTCCAGATACGCAGTATTTT
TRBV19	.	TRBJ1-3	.	CASSIRLQESGNTIYF	TGTGCCAGTAGTATAAGATTACAGGAATCTGGAAACACCATATATTTT
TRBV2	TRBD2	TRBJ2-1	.	CASRRTAGAYNEQFF	TGTGCCAGCCGCCGGACAGCGGGAGCCTACAATGAGCAGTTCTTC
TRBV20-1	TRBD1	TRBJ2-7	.	CSASHRDRPYEQYF	TGCAGTGCTAGTCACCGGGACAGACCCTACGAGCAGTACTTC
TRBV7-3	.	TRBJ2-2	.	CASSLDPQSGSGELFF	TGTGCCAGCAGCTTAGATCCCCAAAGCGGGTCCGGGGAGCTGTTTTTT
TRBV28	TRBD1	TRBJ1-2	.	CASSSLGEGTADGYTF	TGTGCCAGCAGTTCCCTCGGAGAGGGGACAGCGGATGGCTACACCTTC
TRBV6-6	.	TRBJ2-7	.	CASSLGAREQYF	TGTGCCAGCAGTCTCGGGGCTCGGGAGCAGTACTTC
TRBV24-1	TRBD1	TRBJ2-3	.	CATSHGQGADTQYF	TGTGCCACCAGCCACGGACAGGGGGCAGATACGCAGTATTTT
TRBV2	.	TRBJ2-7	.	CASSEDSRVYEQYF	TGTGCCAGCAGTGAAGATTCGAGAGTCTACGAGCAGTACTTC
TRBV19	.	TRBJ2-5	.	CASSIGGSPETQYF	TGTGCCAGTAGTATAGGCGGTAGCCCGGAGACCCAGTACTTC
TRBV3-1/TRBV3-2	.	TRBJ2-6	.	CASSPRSSGANVLTF	TGTGCCAGCAGCCCACGAAGCTCTGGGGCCAACGTCCTGACTTTC
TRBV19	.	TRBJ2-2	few	CVAPQGFNTGELFF	TGTGTCGCACCCCAGGGTTTTAACACCGGGGAGCTGTTTTTT
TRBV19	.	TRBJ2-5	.	CASNSPHGGEETQYF	TGTGCCAGTAACTCCCCACATGGAGGAGAAGAGACCCAGTACTTC
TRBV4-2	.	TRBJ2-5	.	CASSQDKKETQYF	TGTGCCAGCAGCCAAGATAAAAAAGAGACCCAGTACTTC
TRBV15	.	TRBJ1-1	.	CATSVQTDYKAFF	TGTGCCACCAGCGTCCAGACAGATTATAAAGCTTTCTTT
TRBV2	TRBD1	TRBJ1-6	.	CASSPGRQGASNSPLHF	TGTGCCAGCTCCCCTGGTCGGCAGGGGGCGTCTAATTCACCCCTCCACTTT